Listed below are T cell receptor beta chains from one sample, sequenced in a study of blood T cell repertoires in COVID-19. The protocol was immunoSEQ multiplex PCR, while the TCRdb copy is restricted to in-frame clones and leaves out a portion. Of 130,000 to 150,000 clones listed, about four fifths are singletons. Sequenced sample: peripheral blood. These TCRs come from a man at least 80 years old with acute or convalescent COVID-19. Each CDR3 is given with its conserved first and last residue. D genes are given only for firm matches. Clone size appears in some rows only: once, few, many, or a class for an expanded clone.

D gene | J gene | clone size | V gene | CDR3 DNA | CDR3 protein
- | TRBJ2-5 | few | TRBV6-1 | TGTGCCAGCAGTGAAGAAGGCGGAGAGACCCAGTACTTC | CASSEEGGETQYF
- | TRBJ2-7 | once | TRBV7-6 | TGTGCCAGCAGCGAAGAAGGGGCGCCTACCTACGAGCAGTACTTC | CASSEEGAPTYEQYF
TRBD1 | TRBJ1-1 | - | TRBV6-2/TRBV6-3 | TGTGCCAGCAGTTCCAACAGGGGGTATGATGAAGCTTTCTTT | CASSSNRGYDEAFF
TRBD2 | TRBJ2-2 | - | TRBV7-2 | TGTGCCAGCAGCTTAGTTCCGGGGGGGCGGATCACCGGGGAGCTGTTTTTT | CASSLVPGGRITGELFF
- | TRBJ2-3 | - | TRBV7-3 | TGTGCCAGCAGCTTAAGAGGAAGAGCTAGCACAGATACGCAGTATTTT | CASSLRGRASTDTQYF
- | TRBJ1-5 | - | TRBV7-2 | TGTGCCAGCAGCTTAGATGGGGGGGGTAGCAATCAGCCCCAGCATTTT | CASSLDGGGSNQPQHF
TRBD1 | TRBJ2-1 | - | TRBV5-1 | TGCGCCAGCAGCTTGGAGGGACAGGGCATTAATTGGAATGAGCAGTTCTTC | CASSLEGQGINWNEQFF
TRBD1 | TRBJ1-2 | many | TRBV4-2 | TGTGCCAGCAGCCAAGTATCCCAGGGGGCAACTGGCTACACCTTC | CASSQVSQGATGYTF
- | TRBJ2-2 | - | TRBV6-6 | TGTGCCAGTTTACAGGGATTGGATCCCGGGGAGCTGTTTTTT | CASLQGLDPGELFF
- | TRBJ1-1 | - | TRBV28 | TGTGCCAGCAGTCTACCGGGGGACGCGAACACTGAAGCTTTCTTT | CASSLPGDANTEAFF
TRBD2 | TRBJ2-4 | once | TRBV4-3 | TGCGCCAGCAGCCAAGAGTTCGGACGGGTCGCAGTTGCGGGGGGTCTCAAAAACATTCAGTACTTC | CASSQEFGRVAVAGGLKNIQYF
TRBD1 | TRBJ1-5 | - | TRBV3-1/TRBV3-2 | TGTGCCAGCAGCATGACAGGGGATCAGCCCCAGCATTTT | CASSMTGDQPQHF
TRBD1 | TRBJ2-3 | - | TRBV6-2/TRBV6-3 | TGTGCCAGCAGTCTCCACAGGGGGCTCACAGATACGCAGTATTTT | CASSLHRGLTDTQYF
- | TRBJ1-5 | few | TRBV19 | TGTGCCAGTAGTATTTTCAGGGGCGCAGAACAGCCCCAGCATTTT | CASSIFRGAEQPQHF
TRBD1 | TRBJ2-1 | - | TRBV7-8 | TGTGCCAGCAGCCCCCAACAGGGGGCCGCCTACAATGAGCAGTTCTTC | CASSPQQGAAYNEQFF
TRBD1 | TRBJ1-1 | - | TRBV11-2 | TGTGCCAGCAGCTTCGGACAGGACATTGGAGCTTTCTTT | CASSFGQDIGAFF
- | TRBJ1-6 | - | TRBV7-9 | TGTGCCAGCGGGGTCCAGGAGGATTCACCCCTCCACTTT | CASGVQEDSPLHF
- | TRBJ1-3 | - | TRBV6-6 | TGTGCCAGCAGTTACGGGCAGGGGAGAGGAAACACCATATATTTT | CASSYGQGRGNTIYF
TRBD1 | TRBJ1-1 | - | TRBV6-5 | TGTGCCAGCACCCTACAGGGGAGCACTGAAGCTTTCTTT | CASTLQGSTEAFF